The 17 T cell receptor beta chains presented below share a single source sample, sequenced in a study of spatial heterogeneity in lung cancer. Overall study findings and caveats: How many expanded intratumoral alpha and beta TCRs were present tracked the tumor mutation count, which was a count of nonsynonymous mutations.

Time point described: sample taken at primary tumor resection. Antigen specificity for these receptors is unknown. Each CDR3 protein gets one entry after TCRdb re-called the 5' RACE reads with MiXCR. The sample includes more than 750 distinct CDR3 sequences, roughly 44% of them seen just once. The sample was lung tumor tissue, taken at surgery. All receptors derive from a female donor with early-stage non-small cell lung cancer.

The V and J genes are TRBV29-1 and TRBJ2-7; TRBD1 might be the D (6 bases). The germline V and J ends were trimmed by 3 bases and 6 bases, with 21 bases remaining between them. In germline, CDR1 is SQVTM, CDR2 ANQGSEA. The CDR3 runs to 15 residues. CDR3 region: CSVDSLGGNRGEQYF. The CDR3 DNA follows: TGCAGCGTTGACAGCTTAGGGGGAAATAGGGGCGAGCAGTACTTC.

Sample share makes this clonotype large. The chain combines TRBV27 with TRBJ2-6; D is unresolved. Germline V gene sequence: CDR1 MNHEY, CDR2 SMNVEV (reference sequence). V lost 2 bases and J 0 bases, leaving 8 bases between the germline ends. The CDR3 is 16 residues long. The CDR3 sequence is CASSLRRPSGANVLTF. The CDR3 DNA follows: TGTGCCAGCAGTTTAAGGCGGCCCTCTGGGGCCAACGTCCTGACTTTC.

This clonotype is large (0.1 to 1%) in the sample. The CDR3 DNA sequence: TGCAGTGCTGAAGGGCCACTAGTGACCAAAAACATTCAGTACTTC. It specifies CSAEGPLVTKNIQYF. This chain joins TRBV20-1 and TRBJ2-4; possible D gene TRBD2, 5 bases. Germline V gene lookup returns CDR1 DFQATT and CDR2 SNEGSKA (reference sequence). The CDR3 has 15 residues. Trimming removed 5 bases at V and 2 bases at J, with 16 bases between.

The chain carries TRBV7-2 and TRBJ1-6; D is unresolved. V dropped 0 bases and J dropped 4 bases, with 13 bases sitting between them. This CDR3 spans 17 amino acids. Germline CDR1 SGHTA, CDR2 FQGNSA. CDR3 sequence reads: CASSLAPGPQYNSPLHF. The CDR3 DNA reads TGTGCCAGCAGCTTAGCTCCCGGGCCACAATATAATTCACCCCTCCACTTT.

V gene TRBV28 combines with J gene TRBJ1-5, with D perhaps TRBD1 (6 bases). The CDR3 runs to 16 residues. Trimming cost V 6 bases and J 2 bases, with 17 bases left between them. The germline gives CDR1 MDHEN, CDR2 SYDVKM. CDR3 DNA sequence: TGTGCCAGCAGCTTTCCGGGGGCGGGCGGCAATCAGCCCCAGCATTTT. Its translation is CASSFPGAGGNQPQHF. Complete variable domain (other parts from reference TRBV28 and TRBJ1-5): DVKVTQSSRYLVKRTGEKVFLECVQDMDHENMFWYRQDPGLGLRLIYFSYDVKMKEKGDIPEGYSVSREKKERFSLILESASTNQTSMYLCASSFPGAGGNQPQHFGDGTRLSIL.

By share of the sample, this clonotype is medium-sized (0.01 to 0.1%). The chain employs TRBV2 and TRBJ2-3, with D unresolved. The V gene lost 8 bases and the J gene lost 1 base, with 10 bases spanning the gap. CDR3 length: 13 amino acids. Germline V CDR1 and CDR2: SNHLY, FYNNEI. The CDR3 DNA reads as TGTGCCAGCCGGGCCTACGGCACAGATACGCAGTATTTT. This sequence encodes CASRAYGTDTQYF.

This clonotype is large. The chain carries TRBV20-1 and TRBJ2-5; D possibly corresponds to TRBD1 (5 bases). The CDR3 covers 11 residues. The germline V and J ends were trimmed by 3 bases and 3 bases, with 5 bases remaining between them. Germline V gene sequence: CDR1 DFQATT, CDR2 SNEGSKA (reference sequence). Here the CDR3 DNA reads TGCAGTGCTAGCAGGGAAGAGACCCAGTACTTC. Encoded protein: CSASREETQYF.

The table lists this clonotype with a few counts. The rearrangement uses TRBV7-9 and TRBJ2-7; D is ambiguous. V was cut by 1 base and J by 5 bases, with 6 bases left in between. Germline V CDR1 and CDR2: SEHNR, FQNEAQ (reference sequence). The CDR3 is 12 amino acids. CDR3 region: CASSLDKDEQYF. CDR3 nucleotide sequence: TGTGCCAGCAGCTTAGATAAGGACGAGCAGTACTTC.

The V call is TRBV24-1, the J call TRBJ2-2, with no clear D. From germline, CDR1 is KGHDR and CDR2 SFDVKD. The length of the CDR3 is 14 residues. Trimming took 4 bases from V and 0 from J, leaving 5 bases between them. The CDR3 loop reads CATSDLTNTGELFF. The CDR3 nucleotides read TGTGCCACCAGTGACCTCACGAACACCGGGGAGCTGTTTTTT.

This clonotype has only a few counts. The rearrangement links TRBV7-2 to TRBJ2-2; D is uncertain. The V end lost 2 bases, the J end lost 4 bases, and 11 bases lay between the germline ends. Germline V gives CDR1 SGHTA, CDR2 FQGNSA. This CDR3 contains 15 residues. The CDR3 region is CASSLIVTRTGELFF. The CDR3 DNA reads TGTGCCAGCAGCTTAATCGTGACCCGCACCGGGGAGCTGTTTTTT.

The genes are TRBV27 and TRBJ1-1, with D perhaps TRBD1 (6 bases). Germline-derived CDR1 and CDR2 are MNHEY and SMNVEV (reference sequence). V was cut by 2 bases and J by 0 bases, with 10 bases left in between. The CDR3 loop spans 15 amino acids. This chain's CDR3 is CASSLHDRLNTEAFF. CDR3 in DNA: TGTGCCAGCAGTTTACATGACAGGCTGAACACTGAAGCTTTCTTT.

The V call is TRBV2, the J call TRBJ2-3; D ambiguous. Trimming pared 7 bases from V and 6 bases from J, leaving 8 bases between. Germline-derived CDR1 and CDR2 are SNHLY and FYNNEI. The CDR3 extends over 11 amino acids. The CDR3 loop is CASNGRDTQYF. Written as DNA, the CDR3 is TGTGCCAGCAATGGTAGGGATACGCAGTATTTT.

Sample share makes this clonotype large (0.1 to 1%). CDR3 sequence (DNA): TGTGCCAGTACAGGGTCTGGGTACACCGGGGAGCTGTTTTTT. This translates into CASTGSGYTGELFF. The rearrangement uses TRBV19 and TRBJ2-2, with D tentatively TRBD1 (5 bases). The CDR3 runs 14 residues. Germline lookup yields CDR1 LNHDA and CDR2 SQIVND (reference sequence). Trimming shortened V by 7 bases and J by 3 bases, and 12 bases separated the two germline ends. Using reference TRBV19 and TRBJ2-2 for the parts outside the CDR3, the full variable domain is DGGITQSPKYLFRKEGQNVTLSCEQNLNHDAMYWYRQDPGQGLRLIYYSQIVNDFQKGDIAEGYSVSREKKESFPLTVTSAQKNPTAFYLCASTGSGYTGELFFGEGSRLTVL.

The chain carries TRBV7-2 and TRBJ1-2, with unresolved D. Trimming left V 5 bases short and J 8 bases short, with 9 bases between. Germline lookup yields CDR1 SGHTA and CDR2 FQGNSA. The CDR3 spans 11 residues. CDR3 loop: CASSVGFGYTF. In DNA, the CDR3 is TGTGCCAGCAGCGTCGGATTCGGCTACACCTTC.

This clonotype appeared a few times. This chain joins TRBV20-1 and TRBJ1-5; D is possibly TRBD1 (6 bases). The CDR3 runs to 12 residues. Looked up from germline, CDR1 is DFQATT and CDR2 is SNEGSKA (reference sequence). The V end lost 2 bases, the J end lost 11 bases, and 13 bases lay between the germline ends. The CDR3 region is CSARPDQGTQHF. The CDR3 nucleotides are TGCAGTGCTAGACCAGACCAGGGGACCCAGCATTTT.

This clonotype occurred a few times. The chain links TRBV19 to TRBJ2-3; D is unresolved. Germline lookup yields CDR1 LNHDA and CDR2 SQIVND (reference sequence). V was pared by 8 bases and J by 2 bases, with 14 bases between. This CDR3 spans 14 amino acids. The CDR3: CASRPLPITDTQYF. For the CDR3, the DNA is TGTGCCAGTCGGCCCCTTCCCATCACAGATACGCAGTATTTT. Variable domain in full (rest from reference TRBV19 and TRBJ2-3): DGGITQSPKYLFRKEGQNVTLSCEQNLNHDAMYWYRQDPGQGLRLIYYSQIVNDFQKGDIAEGYSVSREKKESFPLTVTSAQKNPTAFYLCASRPLPITDTQYFGPGTRLTVL.

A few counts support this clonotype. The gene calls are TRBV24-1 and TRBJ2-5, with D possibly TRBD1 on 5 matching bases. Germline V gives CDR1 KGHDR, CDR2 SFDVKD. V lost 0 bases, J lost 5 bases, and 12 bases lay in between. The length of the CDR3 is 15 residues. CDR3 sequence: CATSDLPQGRETQYF. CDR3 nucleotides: TGTGCCACCAGTGATTTGCCCCAGGGTCGGGAGACCCAGTACTTC.